These T cell receptor beta chains were read from a single sample in a study of Graves' ophthalmopathy and Graves' hyperthyroidism. TCRdb fed the multiplex PCR reads into MiXCR, producing one record per CDR3 protein. The sample has more than 150,000 distinct CDR3 sequences; approximately 38% are singletons. What was sequenced was peripheral blood. These receptors came from a woman aged 40 to 50 with Graves' ophthalmopathy. Each CDR3 is given with its conserved first and last residue. A D gene is named only where the DNA matches it firmly. The listing skips clone size in some rows; elsewhere it reads once, few, many or a size class.

J gene: TRBJ2-7
clone size: many
V gene: TRBV9
D gene: -
CDR3 protein: CASSLSAGDEQYF
CDR3 DNA: TGTGCCAGCAGCCTTTCCGCGGGCGACGAGCAGTACTTC

J gene: TRBJ2-5
clone size: -
V gene: TRBV5-1
D gene: TRBD2
CDR3 protein: CASSLAGLAGQETQYF
CDR3 DNA: TGCGCCAGCAGCTTGGCAGGACTAGCGGGACAAGAGACCCAGTACTTC

J gene: TRBJ2-5
clone size: -
V gene: TRBV7-2
D gene: -
CDR3 protein: CASSLFQRLNQETQYF
CDR3 DNA: TGTGCCAGCAGCTTATTCCAGCGGCTAAACCAAGAGACCCAGTACTTC

J gene: TRBJ1-5
clone size: many
V gene: TRBV19
D gene: -
CDR3 protein: CASSIGSGGNQPQHF
CDR3 DNA: TGTGCCAGTAGTATAGGTTCCGGGGGCAATCAGCCCCAGCATTTT

J gene: TRBJ2-7
clone size: many
V gene: TRBV19
D gene: -
CDR3 protein: CASSIVPGEPQYF
CDR3 DNA: TGTGCCAGTAGTATAGTCCCAGGGGAGCCGCAGTACTTC

J gene: TRBJ1-6
clone size: -
V gene: TRBV6-5
D gene: -
CDR3 protein: CASSSRQGVNSPLHF
CDR3 DNA: TGTGCCAGCAGTTCCCGGCAGGGTGTGAATTCACCCCTCCACTTT

J gene: TRBJ2-5
clone size: -
V gene: TRBV6-5
D gene: TRBD2
CDR3 protein: CASSYGSLAGLIQETQYF
CDR3 DNA: TGTGCCAGCAGTTACGGCTCCCTAGCGGGGCTTATCCAAGAGACCCAGTACTTC

J gene: TRBJ2-5
clone size: once
V gene: TRBV6-1
D gene: -
CDR3 protein: CASRDRKETQYF
CDR3 DNA: TGTGCCAGCAGGGACAGAAAAGAGACCCAGTACTTC

J gene: TRBJ2-5
clone size: many
V gene: TRBV6-1
D gene: -
CDR3 protein: CASSELAAQYF
CDR3 DNA: TGTGCCAGCAGTGAATTAGCGGCCCAGTACTTC

J gene: TRBJ2-2
clone size: many
V gene: TRBV19
D gene: TRBD1
CDR3 protein: CASRQDRAAAGELFF
CDR3 DNA: TGTGCCAGTAGACAGGACAGGGCTGCCGCCGGGGAGCTGTTTTTT